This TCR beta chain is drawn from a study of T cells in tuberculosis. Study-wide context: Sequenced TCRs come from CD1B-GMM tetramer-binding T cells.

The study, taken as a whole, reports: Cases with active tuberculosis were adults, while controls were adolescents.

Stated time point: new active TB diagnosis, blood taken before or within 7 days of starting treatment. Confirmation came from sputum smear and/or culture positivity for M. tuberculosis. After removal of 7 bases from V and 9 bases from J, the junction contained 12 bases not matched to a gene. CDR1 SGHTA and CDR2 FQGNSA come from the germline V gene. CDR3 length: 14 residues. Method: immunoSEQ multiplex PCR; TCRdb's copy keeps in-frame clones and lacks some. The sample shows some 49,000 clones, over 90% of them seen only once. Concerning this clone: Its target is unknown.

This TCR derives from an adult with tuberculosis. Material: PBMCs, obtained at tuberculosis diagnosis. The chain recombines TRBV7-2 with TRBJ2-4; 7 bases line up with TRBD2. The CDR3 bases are TGTGCCAGCACCGAGTCAGCGGGGAGGGCCATTCAGTACTTC. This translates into CASTESAGRAIQYF.